What follows describes a single TCR beta chain. The antigen remains undetermined. TCRdb processed the 5' RACE reads anew with MiXCR; each CDR3 protein has one entry. The sample lists around 220,000 distinct CDR3 sequences, about 10% occurring once. The V gene end was trimmed by 7 bases and the J gene end by 8 bases; junction bases not matched to a gene: 8. The CDR3 is 14 residues long. These data are taken from a study of CD8 T cells in ankylosing spondylitis. Points from the study as a whole: Some of these motif variants have turned up before, in reports on reactive arthritis synovial fluid and blood. For ankylosing spondylitis blood, a TCR beta motif of 8 or 9 highly homologous variants appeared characteristic. The authors reported significant enrichment of disease-linked clones in matched ankylosing spondylitis synovial fluid. Relatively scarce in peripheral blood, disease-linked clones were CD8+.

The sequencing input was blood, either unsorted or a sorted T cell fraction (not recorded which). The J gene is TRBJ1-4, the V gene TRBV12-3 or TRBV12-4; 9 bases are a match to TRBD1. This clonotype originated in a male donor with ankylosing spondylitis or in good health (not recorded which). The CDR3 sequence: CASTGDREGEKLFF. In nucleotides, the CDR3 is TGTGCCAGCACCGGGGACAGGGAGGGGGAAAAACTGTTTTTT.